This record concerns one T cell receptor (beta chain) sequence. This entry comes from a study of blood T cell repertoires in COVID-19. About the research overall: Spain, Italy and the United States supplied samples that represented acute and convalescent COVID-19. PBMCs, B-cell-depleted T cells, or T cells provided the cDNA or gDNA that made up the material.

Between the trimmed V and J ends, which lost 3 bases and 4 bases, there was a span of 15 bases. CDR1 and CDR2 from the germline V gene are MNHNS and SASEGT. This CDR3 has 15 residues. As originally analysed: Using reference gene primer amplification, nucleated cell counts were estimated. TCRdb keeps only in-frame clones here, not all; method: immunoSEQ multiplex PCR. The DNA gave D and trimming, while V, J and clone size come from that table. Of around 230,000 clones listed, roughly 82% are singletons. This TCR was sampled from a middle-aged man who had recovered from COVID-19. Sequenced material: peripheral blood. This chain uses TRBV6-1 with TRBJ1-1; D is possibly TRBD1 (6 bases). CDR3: CASSEAQGRATEAFF. The CDR3 DNA reads TGTGCCAGCAGTGAGGCACAGGGTCGGGCCACTGAAGCTTTCTTT.